This T cell receptor (beta chain) was found in a study of T cell responses to AZD1222 COVID-19 vaccine. Study-wide findings and caveats: Clonal diversity may have been underestimated in mostly white British donors. Along spike, vaccine-associated CD4 TCRs were found throughout, with dominance at 160-218 and 743-854.

In regard to this clone: Its cognate antigen is unknown.

Sequencing used immunoSEQ multiplex PCR; TCRdb keeps in-frame clones, though not all of them. The data contain 70,000 to 95,000 clones, around 90% of them seen just once; the ten biggest clones take up roughly 4.9%. Analysis merged second doses at about 4 or about 12 weeks. Sequencing used peripheral blood, obtained 28 days after the second AZD1222 dose. The clonotype originates from an adult who received the AZD1222 COVID-19 vaccine.

The CDR3 region has the DNA TGCACCAGCGGGACCTGCACAGATACGCAGTATTTT. It codes for CTSGTCTDTQYF. The chain uses TRBV1 and TRBJ2-3. TRBV1 constitutes a pseudogene. The CDR3 spans 12 residues.